Each of the 26 T cell receptor beta chains below was sequenced from the same sample in a study of breast tumors, draining lymph nodes, adjacent tissues. A single record per CDR3 protein comes from TCRdb applying MiXCR to the multiplex PCR reads. The sample shows 14,000 or so distinct CDR3 sequences, approximately 50% of them seen only once. Sequencing input: tumor-adjacent breast tissue. The receptor set was obtained from a female donor with breast cancer. Some clones in this sample may be carry-over from other donors' samples.

The chain uses TRBV4-2 and TRBJ2-2; D tentatively fits TRBD1 or TRBD2 (5 bases each). CDR1 is LGHNA and CDR2 is YNFKEQ in the germline V gene. The V gene lost 4 bases and the J gene lost 3 bases, with 15 bases spanning the gap. The CDR3 consists of 16 residues. CDR3 in amino acids: CASSRRPGPHTGELFF. CDR3 sequence (DNA): TGTGCCAGCAGCCGCCGGCCGGGGCCGCACACCGGGGAGCTGTTTTTT.

The V gene is TRBV5-8, the J gene TRBJ2-7, with a weak D call TRBD1 (5 bases). CDR3 size: 13 residues. The V end was cut by 4 bases, the J end by 0 bases, with 8 bases between. Germline V gene sequence: CDR1 SGHTS, CDR2 YDEGEE. In DNA, the CDR3 is TGTGCCAGCAGCCCTAGGGGCTCCTACGAGCAGTACTTC. Protein product: CASSPRGSYEQYF.

This clonotype has a count of ten or more. The J gene is TRBJ1-5, the V gene TRBV29-1; D perhaps matches TRBD1 (5 bases). The V gene's germline CDR1 is SQVTM and CDR2 ANQGSEA. The CDR3 extends over 13 amino acids. V lost 5 bases and J lost 4, with 12 bases in between. DNA for the CDR3: TGCAGCGTTTGTACAGGCATAAATCAGCCCCAGCATTTT. Protein sequence: CSVCTGINQPQHF.

This clonotype was picked up many times. The chain recombines TRBV11-3 with TRBJ1-1; maybe TRBD1 (6 bases). Germline CDR1 reads SGHNT; CDR2 reads YENEEA. V lost 5 bases, J lost 6 bases, and 16 bases lay in between. The CDR3 spans 14 residues. CDR3 DNA: TGTGCCAGCAGCCCCCTCCCTGCAGGGGCTGAAGCTTTCTTT. This gives the protein CASSPLPAGAEAFF.

The genes are TRBV10-3 and TRBJ2-7; D is uncertain. V was pared by 11 bases and J by 4 bases, with 12 bases between. Germline V CDR1 and CDR2: ENHRY, SYGVKD. The CDR3 covers 11 residues. The DNA for the CDR3 is TGTGCCTCCACCGCAGGATACGAGCAGTACTTC. Its protein product is CASTAGYEQYF.

The chain joins TRBV7-9 to TRBJ1-2; 11 nucleotides match TRBD1. Trimming cost V 5 bases and J 4 bases; bases outside gene matches: 3. Germline values: CDR1 SEHNR, CDR2 FQNEAQ (reference sequence). The length of the CDR3 is 14 residues. DNA for the CDR3: TGTGCCAGCAGCCGGACAGGGGGCTCCTATGGCTACACCTTC. This translates into CASSRTGGSYGYTF.

The chain uses TRBV9 and TRBJ2-7, with 8 bases lining up with TRBD1. V was pared by 3 bases and J by 2 bases, with 1 base of the junction left unmatched. The CDR3 spans 13 residues. CDR1 is SGDLS and CDR2 is YYNGEE in the germline V gene. The CDR3 here is CASSATGAYEQYF. The CDR3 DNA reads TGTGCCAGCAGCGCGACAGGGGCCTACGAGCAGTACTTC.

This clonotype is categorized as medium-sized (0.01 to 0.1%). The chain links TRBV9 to TRBJ2-3, with D tentatively TRBD2 (7 bases). Trimming shortened V by 4 bases and J by 6 bases, and 21 bases separated the two germline ends. The V gene's germline CDR1 is SGDLS and CDR2 YYNGEE. This CDR3 contains 16 residues. The CDR3 region has the DNA TGTGCCAGCAGCTTCCGAGGGGGGGAACAAACGGATACGCAGTATTTT. Protein: CASSFRGGEQTDTQYF.

The sample holds a few counts of this clonotype. V and J are TRBV7-9 and TRBJ1-1; 9 bases fit TRBD1. Per the germline V gene, CDR1 is SEHNR and CDR2 is FQNEAQ (reference sequence). V shed 1 base and J 6 bases; nucleotides not matched to a gene: 18. This CDR3 comprises 19 residues. The CDR3 DNA sequence: TGTGCCAGCAGCTTAGAACCGGGACAGGGTTTTTGGCGACACCCTGAAGCTTTCTTT. This encodes CASSLEPGQGFWRHPEAFF.

J is TRBJ1-4 and V is TRBV29-1; 8 nucleotides match TRBD1. CDR1 and CDR2 from the germline V gene are SQVTM and ANQGSEA. J was trimmed by 12 bases and V by 6 bases; bases with no gene match: 18. This CDR3 comprises 15 residues. The CDR3 reads CSVRPGQVFDGELFF. CDR3 nucleotides: TGCAGCGTGCGCCCGGGACAGGTTTTTGATGGGGAACTGTTTTTT.

This chain uses TRBV11-3 with TRBJ2-3, with 7 positions matching TRBD2. After removal of 4 bases from V and 1 base from J, the junction contained 5 bases not matched to a gene. Germline CDR1 SGHNT, CDR2 YENEEA. CDR3 length: 15 residues. The CDR3 region is CASSSGLGGTDTQYF. The CDR3 bases are TGTGCCAGCAGCTCCGGACTAGGGGGCACAGATACGCAGTATTTT. The variable domain in full, completed from reference TRBV11-3 and TRBJ2-3, reads EAGVVQSPRYKIIEKKQPVAFWCNPISGHNTLYWYLQNLGQGPELLIRYENEEAVDDSQLPKDRFSAERLKGVDSTLKIQPAELGDSAVYLCASSSGLGGTDTQYFGPGTRLTVL.

This clonotype has a count of ten or more. The gene calls are TRBV2 and TRBJ2-4, with TRBD2 matching over 8 bases. This CDR3 is built from 15 residues. The trim removed 3 bases at V and 8 bases at J, leaving 9 bases unmatched. Germline CDR1 is SNHLY and CDR2 is FYNNEI. CDR3 amino acids: CASSDDRGGRDIQYF. CDR3 sequence (DNA): TGTGCCAGCAGTGATGATCGGGGGGGTAGGGACATTCAGTACTTC.

Sample share makes this clonotype medium-sized. The genes are TRBV5-6 and TRBJ2-1; D could derive from TRBD1 or TRBD2 (6 bases each). V was pared by 2 bases and J by 6 bases, with 12 bases between. CDR1 SGHDT and CDR2 YYEEEE come from the germline V gene. The CDR3 runs 14 residues. Here the CDR3 reads CASSFWRGANEQFF. CDR3 coding DNA: TGTGCCAGCAGCTTCTGGAGGGGGGCCAATGAGCAGTTCTTC. The full variable domain, in which reference TRBV5-6 and TRBJ2-1 provide the parts outside the CDR3, is DAGVTQSPTHLIKTRGQQVTLRCSPKSGHDTVSWYQQALGQGPQFIFQYYEEEERQRGNFPDRFSGHQFPNYSSELNVNALLLGDSALYLCASSFWRGANEQFFGPGTRLTVL.

As concerns this clonotype: Since no conserved phenylalanine or tryptophan closes the CDR3, a read error is the likely cause. This chain uses TRBV5-6 with TRBJ2-6; 8 bases are a match to TRBD2. V lost 5 bases to trimming and J lost 3 bases; unmatched junction nucleotides: 7. The length of the CDR3 is 16 residues. Germline values: CDR1 SGHDT, CDR2 YYEEEE. The CDR3: CASRRAGAGGANVLTS. The DNA for the CDR3 is TGTGCCAGCAGGAGAGCGGGAGCGGGTGGGGCCAACGTCCTGACTTCC.

The rearrangement uses TRBV10-3 and TRBJ2-1; 12 bases match TRBD2. V lost 6 bases to trimming and J lost 8 bases; unmatched junction nucleotides: 5. Germline lookup yields CDR1 ENHRY and CDR2 SYGVKD. CDR3 size: 14 residues. The DNA of the CDR3 is TGTGCCATCAGAGGACTAGCGGGGAACGATGAGCAGTTCTTC. Protein sequence: CAIRGLAGNDEQFF.

J is TRBJ1-2 and V is TRBV10-3, with a possible D match to TRBD1 (5 bases). V lost 3 bases and J 6 bases, leaving 11 bases between the germline ends. The CDR3 extends over 13 amino acids. Germline V gene lookup returns CDR1 ENHRY and CDR2 SYGVKD. Written as DNA, the CDR3 is TGTGCCATCAGTGAAGATTCAGGGAATGGCTACACCTTC. It is translated as CAISEDSGNGYTF.

This chain joins TRBV5-4 and TRBJ1-1, with a possible D match to TRBD1 (6 bases). The CDR3 consists of 14 residues. Germline V lookup: CDR1 SGHNT, CDR2 YYREEE (reference sequence). Trimming cost V 6 bases and J 1 base, with 13 bases left between them. CDR3 bases: TGTGCCAGCACCACTCAGGGGCGGAACACTGAAGCTTTCTTT. Translation: CASTTQGRNTEAFF.

The CDR3 nucleotides are TGTGCCACCAGCAGGGGGGGCCTATGGAGCCTCTCCTACAATGAGCAGTTCTTC. Its translation: CATSRGGLWSLSYNEQFF. This chain uses TRBV15 with TRBJ2-1; D tentatively reads TRBD1 or TRBD2 (6 bases each). CDR3 size: 18 residues. The germline CDR1 and CDR2 sequences are LNHNV and YYDKDF (reference sequence). Trimming pared 3 bases from V and 0 bases from J, leaving 18 bases between.

CDR3 in DNA: TGTGCCAGCAGCTTGGGGCAGGGGGATGAGCAGTTCTTC. Amino acid sequence: CASSLGQGDEQFF. The rearrangement uses TRBV5-6 and TRBJ2-1, with 7 bases aligning to TRBD1. Unmatched junction bases numbered 2, after V lost 0 bases and J lost 8 bases. The CDR3 contains 13 residues. Germline CDR1 is SGHDT and CDR2 is YYEEEE.

The sample holds many counts of this clonotype. The chain recombines TRBV5-1 with TRBJ1-3; D call uncertain. This CDR3 spans 15 amino acids. From germline, CDR1 is SGHRS and CDR2 YFSETQ. V lost 3 bases to trimming and J lost 0 bases, with 10 bases between them. The CDR3, as DNA: TGCGCCAGCAGCTCCGAGACAAGCTCTGGAAACACCATATATTTT. It codes for CASSSETSSGNTIYF.

This clonotype was found a few times. J is TRBJ2-3 and V is TRBV2, with 9 bases that match TRBD2. This CDR3 has 13 amino acids. Losses at the gene ends were 8 bases for V and 4 bases for J; bases not matched to a gene: 4. Germline CDR1 and CDR2: SNHLY and FYNNEI. The CDR3, as DNA: TGTGCCAGCCATGGGACTAGCTCAGATACGCAGTATTTT. Its protein is CASHGTSSDTQYF.

This clonotype has only one observation. This chain links TRBV5-1 with TRBJ2-7, with 16 bases that match TRBD2. V dropped 3 bases and J dropped 2; count of bases not matched to a gene: 8. The V gene's germline CDR1 is SGHRS and CDR2 YFSETQ. This CDR3 spans 18 amino acids. This CDR3 reads CASSSPGLAGGETYEQYF. CDR3 nucleotides: TGCGCCAGCAGCTCACCGGGACTAGCGGGAGGGGAAACCTACGAGCAGTACTTC.

As to this clonotype: The junction differs from germline at one of its ends, possibly a read error. The chain joins TRBV12-3 or TRBV12-4 to TRBJ1-3; perhaps TRBD1 as D (6 bases). This CDR3 spans 14 amino acids. This CDR3 reads CAGSGQISGNTIYF. In DNA form, the CDR3 reads TGTGCCGGCAGTGGACAGATCTCTGGAAACACCATATATTTT.

The chain carries TRBV4-2 and TRBJ2-2, with D possibly being TRBD2 (6 bases). The CDR3 covers 16 residues. Trimming cost V 4 bases and J 6 bases, with 18 bases left between them. CDR1 and CDR2 (germline): LGHNA, YNFKEQ. The chain's CDR3 is CASSRTRGPQSGELFF. The CDR3 region has the DNA TGTGCCAGCAGCCGGACGCGGGGACCACAATCCGGGGAGCTGTTTTTT.

This clonotype is medium-sized in the sample. This chain links TRBV20-1 with TRBJ2-7, with 10 bases aligning to TRBD2. Trimming removed 3 bases from V and 3 bases from J; junction bases left unmatched: 8. Germline V gene lookup returns CDR1 DFQATT and CDR2 SNEGSKA (reference sequence). This CDR3 has 15 residues. The CDR3 region has the DNA TGCAGTGCTAGGGGCGGACTAGCGGATTTCTACGAGCAGTACTTC. It encodes CSARGGLADFYEQYF.

Within the sample, this clonotype is medium-sized (0.01 to 0.1%). The germline gene is not matched at one end of the junction; a read error may be the cause. V and J are TRBV7-9 and TRBJ2-7; tentatively, D is TRBD1 (5 bases). The CDR3 has 12 residues. The germline V gene has CDR1 SEHNR and CDR2 FQNEAQ (reference sequence). The chain's CDR3 is CASSLDRQPSHF. The CDR3 DNA is TGTGCCAGCAGCTTAGACCGACAGCCCTCCCACTTC. Together with reference TRBV7-9 and TRBJ2-7, the CDR3 gives the full variable domain: DTGVSQNPRHKITKRGQNVTFRCDPISEHNRLYWYRQTLGQGPEFLTYFQNEAQLEKSRLLSDRFSAERPKGSFSTLEIQRTEQGDSAMYLCASSLDRQPSHFGPGTRLTVT.